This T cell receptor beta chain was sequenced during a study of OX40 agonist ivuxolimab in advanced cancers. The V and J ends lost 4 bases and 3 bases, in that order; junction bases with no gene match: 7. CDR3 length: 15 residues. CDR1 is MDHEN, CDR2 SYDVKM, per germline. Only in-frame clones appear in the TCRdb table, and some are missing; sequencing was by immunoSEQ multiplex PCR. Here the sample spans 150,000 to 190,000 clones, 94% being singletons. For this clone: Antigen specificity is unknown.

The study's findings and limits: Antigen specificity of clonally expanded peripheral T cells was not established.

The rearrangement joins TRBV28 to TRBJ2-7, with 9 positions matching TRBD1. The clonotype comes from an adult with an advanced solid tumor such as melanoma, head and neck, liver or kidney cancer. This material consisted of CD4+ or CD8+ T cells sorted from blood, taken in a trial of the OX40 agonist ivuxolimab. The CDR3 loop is CASSYPSGQGYEQYF. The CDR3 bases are TGTGCCAGCAGTTACCCCTCGGGACAGGGCTACGAGCAGTACTTC.